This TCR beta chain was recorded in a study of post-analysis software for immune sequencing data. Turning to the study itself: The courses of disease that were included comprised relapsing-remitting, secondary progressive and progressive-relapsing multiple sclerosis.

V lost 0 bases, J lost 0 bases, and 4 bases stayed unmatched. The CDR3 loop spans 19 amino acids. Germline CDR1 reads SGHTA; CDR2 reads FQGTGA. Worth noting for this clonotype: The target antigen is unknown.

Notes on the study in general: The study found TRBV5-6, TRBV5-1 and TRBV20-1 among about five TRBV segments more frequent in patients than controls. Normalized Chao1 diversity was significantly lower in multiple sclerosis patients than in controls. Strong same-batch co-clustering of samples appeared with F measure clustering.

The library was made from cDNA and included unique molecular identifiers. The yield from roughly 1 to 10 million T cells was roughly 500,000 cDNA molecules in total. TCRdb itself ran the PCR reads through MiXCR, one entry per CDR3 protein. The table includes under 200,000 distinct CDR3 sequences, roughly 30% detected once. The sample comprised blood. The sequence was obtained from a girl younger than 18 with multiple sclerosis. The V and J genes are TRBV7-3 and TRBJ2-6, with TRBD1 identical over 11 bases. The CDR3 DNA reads TGTGCCAGCAGCTTAACCGCGGGGACAGGGGGCTCTGGGGCCAACGTCCTGACTTTC. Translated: CASSLTAGTGGSGANVLTF.